This T cell receptor (beta chain) was retrieved from a study of blood T cell repertoires in COVID-19. In the study overall: Sources were T cells, B-cell-depleted T cells, or PBMCs; the material itself was cDNA or gDNA.

Germline lookup yields CDR1 SGHKS and CDR2 YYEKEE (reference sequence). The CDR3 length is 17 residues. Trimming at V came to 6 bases and at J to 6 bases, leaving 18 bases not matched to a gene. Under the authors' procedure: Nucleated cell number was recorded as an estimate derived from reference gene primer amplification. Sequencing was performed with immunoSEQ multiplex PCR; in TCRdb, only in-frame clones are kept and a portion is missing. The V and J calls and clone size are taken from that table; D and trimming were inferred from the DNA. Here the sample spans around 500,000 clones, 88% being singletons.

The receptor comes from a woman aged 55 to 70 who had recovered from COVID-19. Material: PBMCs or T cells enriched from blood (not recorded which). The J gene is TRBJ1-1, the V gene TRBV5-5; TRBD1 agrees at 9 bases. The CDR3 here is CASTSPTQTGGKSEAFF. DNA of the CDR3: TGTGCCAGCACCTCGCCGACCCAAACAGGGGGCAAGTCTGAAGCTTTCTTT.